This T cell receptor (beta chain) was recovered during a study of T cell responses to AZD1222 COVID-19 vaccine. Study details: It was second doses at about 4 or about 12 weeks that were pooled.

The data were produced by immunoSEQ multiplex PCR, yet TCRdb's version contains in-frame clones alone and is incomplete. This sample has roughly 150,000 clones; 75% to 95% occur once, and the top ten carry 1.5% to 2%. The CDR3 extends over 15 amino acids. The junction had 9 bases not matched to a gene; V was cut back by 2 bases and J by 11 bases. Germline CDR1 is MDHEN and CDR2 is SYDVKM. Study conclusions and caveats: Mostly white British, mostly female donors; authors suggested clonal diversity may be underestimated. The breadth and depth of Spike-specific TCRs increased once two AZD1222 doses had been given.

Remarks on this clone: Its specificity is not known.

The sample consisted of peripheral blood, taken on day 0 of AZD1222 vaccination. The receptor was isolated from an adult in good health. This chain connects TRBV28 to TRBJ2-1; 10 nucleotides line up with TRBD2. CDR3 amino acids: CASSLETSGYPQQFF. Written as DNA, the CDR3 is TGTGCCAGCAGTTTAGAGACTAGCGGGTATCCCCAGCAGTTCTTC.